Here is one T cell receptor (beta chain) with its context. This sample was included in a study of shared T cell receptors in the human thymus. The repertoire was sequenced with immunoSEQ multiplex PCR; TCRdb's copy has only in-frame clones and lacks some. The profile shows 640,000 or so clones, about 89% of them singletons. CDR3 length equals 17 residues. CDR1 is LGHNA, CDR2 YSLEER, per germline. V shed 1 base, J shed 0 bases, and the junction held 7 bases outside the gene matches. The sample was also linked to a second study, of human thymus T cells. That source notes: During corrective heart surgery, resections were taken, and the thymus tissue came from them. Among thymic and blood repertoires, usage of V and J genes appeared biased. A high degree of thymic repertoire overlap among unrelated individuals was reported in related research.

Sequences were obtained from thymocytes. The V gene is TRBV4-3, the J gene TRBJ2-7, with TRBD1 matching 9 bases. This TCR was recovered from a boy under two years old with a congenital heart defect. CDR3 loop: CASSQALRDRDSYEQYF. Written as DNA, the CDR3 is TGCGCCAGCAGCCAAGCTTTGCGGGACAGGGACTCCTACGAGCAGTACTTC.